A selection of T cell receptor beta chains follows, all from one sample in a study of tumor-infiltrating lymphocytes in glioblastoma multiforme. TCRdb called the multiplex PCR reads again in MiXCR, with one record for every CDR3 protein. This sample carries 8,000 or so distinct CDR3 sequences, about 70% of them seen once, and the ten largest clones take roughly 48%. Sequencing was done on a sample of brain tumor tissue. These receptors originate from a male donor with glioblastoma. The CDR3 runs from the conserved cysteine through the conserved F or W. The D gene is left open where the match is weak. Clone size is not always given. Where it is, it says once, few, many or a class for expanded clones.

DNA: TGTGCCAGCAGCTCCAGGGAGGGGATTTGGGATGAGCAGTTCTTC; CDR3: CASSSREGIWDEQFF; size: medium-sized; V: TRBV12-3/TRBV12-4; D: TRBD2; J: TRBJ2-1
DNA: TGCAGTGCTAGAGTTTTTGACAGGGGGAACACTGAAGCTTTCTTT; CDR3: CSARVFDRGNTEAFF; size: many; V: TRBV20-1; D: TRBD1; J: TRBJ1-1
DNA: TGTGCCAGCAGCTTAGGGAATGAGCAGTACTTC; CDR3: CASSLGNEQYF; size: once; V: TRBV11-2; D: .; J: TRBJ2-7
DNA: TGCGCCAGCCGCGAGCGGGGGGGCCTGGCCGGGGAGCTGTTTTTT; CDR3: CASRERGGLAGELFF; size: .; V: TRBV5-1; D: TRBD2; J: TRBJ2-2
DNA: TGTGCCAGCAGCTTACAGGGGATGGCAGGTACTCAGCATTTT; CDR3: CASSLQGMAGTQHF; size: once; V: TRBV11-2; D: .; J: TRBJ1-5
DNA: TGTGCCCTTGAGGGGGCGTACGAGCAGTACTTC; CDR3: CALEGAYEQYF; size: .; V: TRBV6-1; D: TRBD1; J: TRBJ2-7
DNA: TGTGCCAGCAGCTTAGGCCACTGGTTTGGGCAGTTCTTC; CDR3: CASSLGHWFGQFF; size: many; V: TRBV11-1; D: .; J: TRBJ2-1
DNA: TGCGCCAGCAGCCAAGCTGCAGCCTCTGGGGCCAACGTCCTGACTTTC; CDR3: CASSQAAASGANVLTF; size: .; V: TRBV4-3; D: .; J: TRBJ2-6
DNA: TGTGCCAGCAGCGGAGGATCTAGCGGGATAAGTTCGGGACCCTACAATGAGCAGTTCTTC; CDR3: CASSGGSSGISSGPYNEQFF; size: .; V: TRBV11-3; D: TRBD2; J: TRBJ2-1
DNA: TGTGCCAGCAGCCCGACGGTAGGCTCTGGGGCCAACGTCCTGACTTTC; CDR3: CASSPTVGSGANVLTF; size: .; V: TRBV5-4; D: .; J: TRBJ2-6
DNA: TGCAGTGCTATAGATGAGGCAGAGTTGTATGAGCAGTTCTTC; CDR3: CSAIDEAELYEQFF; size: once; V: TRBV20-1; D: .; J: TRBJ2-1
DNA: TGTGCCAGCAGCTCCGGGACAGGGGTATACGAGCAGTACTTC; CDR3: CASSSGTGVYEQYF; size: .; V: TRBV5-4; D: TRBD1; J: TRBJ2-7
DNA: TGCAGTGCTAGAGGGCGGGGCTCCGTGAATTCACCCCCCAACTTT; CDR3: CSARGRGSVNSPPNF; size: .; V: TRBV20-1; D: .; J: TRBJ1-6
DNA: TGTGCCAGCAGCTTTCGGGACAGGGTAACAGATACGCAGTATTTT; CDR3: CASSFRDRVTDTQYF; size: .; V: TRBV5-6; D: TRBD1; J: TRBJ2-3
DNA: TGTGCCAGCAGTTCACGGGGCAGCGACAATGAGCAGTTCTTC; CDR3: CASSSRGSDNEQFF; size: few; V: TRBV6-6; D: .; J: TRBJ2-1
DNA: TGTGCCAGCAGCGACCCGGCATTAGGCACAGATACGCAGTATTTT; CDR3: CASSDPALGTDTQYF; size: many; V: TRBV6-4; D: .; J: TRBJ2-3
DNA: TGTGCCTGGAATGAGAGTAACCACTGGCAGTACTTC; CDR3: CAWNESNHWQYF; size: .; V: TRBV30; D: .; J: TRBJ2-7
DNA: TGTGCCAGCAGTGAAATTGGTGGGGGACTAGCTTGGGGGACCCAGTACTTC; CDR3: CASSEIGGGLAWGTQYF; size: .; V: TRBV2; D: TRBD2; J: TRBJ2-5
DNA: TGCGCCAGCAGCTTGGTTCCAAGGGCCAGCGGGATGAGTGGGGCCAACGTCCTGACTTTC; CDR3: CASSLVPRASGMSGANVLTF; size: many; V: TRBV5-1; D: TRBD2; J: TRBJ2-6
DNA: TGTGCCAGCAGCCTCCCGGGACAGGGCGGGAGAACTGAAGCTTTCTTT; CDR3: CASSLPGQGGRTEAFF; size: .; V: TRBV11-1; D: TRBD1; J: TRBJ1-1
DNA: TGTGCCAGCAGCCCAGATGGTAGCTCAGATACGCAGTATTTT; CDR3: CASSPDGSSDTQYF; size: .; V: TRBV11-2; D: .; J: TRBJ2-3
DNA: TGTGCCAGCAGGAATGGAGGCGGGGAGCTGTTTTTT; CDR3: CASRNGGGELFF; size: medium-sized; V: TRBV13; D: .; J: TRBJ2-2
DNA: TGTAGTGCTAGAGAAGGATTCGACGGCTGCACCTTC; CDR3: CSAREGFDGCTF; size: .; V: TRBV20-1; D: .; J: TRBJ1-2
DNA: TGTGCCAGCAGTACAACAGGGGGTCAGGATTACACCTTC; CDR3: CASSTTGGQDYTF; size: .; V: TRBV6-5; D: TRBD1; J: TRBJ1-2
DNA: TGTGCCAACAGCCTAGATAGGGAGAATGGGCAGTTCTTC; CDR3: CANSLDRENGQFF; size: .; V: TRBV11-2; D: .; J: TRBJ2-1
DNA: TGCGCCAGCAGCCCCTACGGGGGGGCTAATGAAAAACTGCTTTTT; CDR3: CASSPYGGANEKLLF; size: few; V: TRBV5-1; D: .; J: TRBJ1-4
DNA: TGTGCCAGCAGTTGGAATACGGACGCAAACAATGAGCAGTTCTTC; CDR3: CASSWNTDANNEQFF; size: few; V: TRBV6-5; D: .; J: TRBJ2-1
DNA: TGCAGCGTTGCCCAGCGGGAGAGGGGCACAGATACGCAGTATTTT; CDR3: CSVAQRERGTDTQYF; size: medium-sized; V: TRBV29-1; D: TRBD2; J: TRBJ2-3
DNA: TGTGCCATCAGTGACGGCAGACCCTACGAGCAGTACTTC; CDR3: CAISDGRPYEQYF; size: .; V: TRBV10-3; D: .; J: TRBJ2-7
DNA: TGCGCCAGCAGTGGAGAAGTCGTAGCATACAGTGAGCAGTTCTTC; CDR3: CASSGEVVAYSEQFF; size: .; V: TRBV6-1; D: .; J: TRBJ2-1
DNA: TGCGCCAGCAGCCCGCTCAGGGGGGGCTCTGGAAAAACCATATATTTT; CDR3: CASSPLRGGSGKTIYF; size: .; V: TRBV13; D: TRBD1; J: TRBJ1-3
DNA: TGCGCCAGCAGCTTGGCCGGTCAGGGTAGGAATGAGCAGTTCTTC; CDR3: CASSLAGQGRNEQFF; size: medium-sized; V: TRBV5-1; D: .; J: TRBJ2-1
DNA: TGTGCCAGTAGCTACGGGACTAACGGAGGGGGTGAGCAGTTCTTC; CDR3: CASSYGTNGGGEQFF; size: .; V: TRBV11-2; D: .; J: TRBJ2-1
DNA: TGCGCCAGCAGCAGTGGACAAGATTACAATGAACAGTCCTTC; CDR3: CASSSGQDYNEQSF; size: .; V: TRBV5-1; D: .; J: TRBJ2-1
DNA: TGCGCCAGCACCCCCCGGGACACTGGGGACAACGTCCTGACTTTC; CDR3: CASTPRDTGDNVLTF; size: .; V: TRBV10-2; D: .; J: TRBJ2-6
DNA: TGCAGTGCTCCGCGTAGCGACGCCAGCACAGATACGCAGTATTTT; CDR3: CSAPRSDASTDTQYF; size: .; V: TRBV20-1; D: .; J: TRBJ2-3
DNA: TGCGCCAGCAGCCTCGGGCGGAGCACAGATACGCAGTATTTT; CDR3: CASSLGRSTDTQYF; size: .; V: TRBV4-3; D: .; J: TRBJ2-3
DNA: TGTGCCAGCAGCCTCTCGACAGGGGGAGGGGAGACCCAGTACTTC; CDR3: CASSLSTGGGETQYF; size: .; V: TRBV11-2; D: TRBD1; J: TRBJ2-5
DNA: TGTGCCAGCAGCTCTCCCGGGGCCTTCGGCTACGAGCAGTACTTC; CDR3: CASSSPGAFGYEQYF; size: .; V: TRBV11-2; D: .; J: TRBJ2-7
DNA: TGTGCCAGCAGTTTATGGGGGGCTAGCGGGTACGAGCAGTACTTC; CDR3: CASSLWGASGYEQYF; size: many; V: TRBV28; D: TRBD2; J: TRBJ2-7
DNA: TGTGCCAGCAGTTACGGACTAGCGGGGCGGTGGGACTACGAACAGTACTTC; CDR3: CASSYGLAGRWDYEQYF; size: .; V: TRBV6-5; D: TRBD2; J: TRBJ2-7
DNA: TGCAGTGCTAGAGATCCAGCCGCGGAGCCCTACAATGAGCAGTTCTTC; CDR3: CSARDPAAEPYNEQFF; size: few; V: TRBV20-1; D: .; J: TRBJ2-1
DNA: TGCGCCAGCAGCCAATCGGAACATCCATCCTACGAGCAGTACTTC; CDR3: CASSQSEHPSYEQYF; size: .; V: TRBV4-3; D: .; J: TRBJ2-7